Many counts were recorded for the clone carrying this T cell receptor (beta chain). The data derive from a study of shared clonotypes between healthy human individuals. The germline V and J ends were trimmed by 10 bases and 4 bases, with 16 bases remaining between them. The germline gives CDR1 LNHDA, CDR2 SQIVND (reference sequence). The CDR3 runs 13 residues. Data came from immunoSEQ multiplex PCR; TCRdb stores just in-frame clones and leaves some out. The profile shows approximately 740,000 clones, over 65% of them singletons. This chain connects TRBV19 to TRBJ2-5; D is perhaps TRBD2 (7 bases). The sequence came from a woman in her 30s in good health. The source material was memory CD4+ T cells sorted from blood. Documented subset: CD45RA-negative fraction. The CDR3 loop reads CATRRGGGETQYF. Here the CDR3 DNA reads TGTGCCACCCGCAGGGGCGGGGGAGAGACCCAGTACTTC.